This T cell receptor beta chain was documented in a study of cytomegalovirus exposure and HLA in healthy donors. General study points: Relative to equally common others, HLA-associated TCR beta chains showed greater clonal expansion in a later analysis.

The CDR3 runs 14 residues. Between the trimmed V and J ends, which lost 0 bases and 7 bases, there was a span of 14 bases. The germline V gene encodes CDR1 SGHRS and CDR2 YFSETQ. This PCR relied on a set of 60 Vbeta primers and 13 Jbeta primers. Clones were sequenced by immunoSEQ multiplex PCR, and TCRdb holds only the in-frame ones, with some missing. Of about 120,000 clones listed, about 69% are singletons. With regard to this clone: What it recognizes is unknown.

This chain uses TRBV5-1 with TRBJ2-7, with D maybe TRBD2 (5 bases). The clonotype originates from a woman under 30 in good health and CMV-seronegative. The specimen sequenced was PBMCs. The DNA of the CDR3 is TGCGCCAGCAGCTTGGCCAAGTCACTAGGTGAGCAGTACTTC. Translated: CASSLAKSLGEQYF. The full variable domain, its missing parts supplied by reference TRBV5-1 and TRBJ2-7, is KAGVTQTPRYLIKTRGQQVTLSCSPISGHRSVSWYQQTPGQGLQFLFEYFSETQRNKGNFPGRFSGRQFSNSRSEMNVSTLELGDSALYLCASSLAKSLGEQYFGPGTRLTVT.